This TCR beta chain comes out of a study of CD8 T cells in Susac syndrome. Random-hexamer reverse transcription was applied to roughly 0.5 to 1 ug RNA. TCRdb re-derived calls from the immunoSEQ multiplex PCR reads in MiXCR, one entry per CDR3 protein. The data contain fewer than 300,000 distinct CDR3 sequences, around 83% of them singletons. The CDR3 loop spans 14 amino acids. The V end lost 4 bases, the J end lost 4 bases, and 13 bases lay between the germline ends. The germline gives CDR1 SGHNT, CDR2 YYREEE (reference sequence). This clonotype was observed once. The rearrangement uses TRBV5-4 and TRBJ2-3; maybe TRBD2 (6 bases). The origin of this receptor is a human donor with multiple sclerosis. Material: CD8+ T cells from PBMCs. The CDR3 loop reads CASSRDGGADTQYF. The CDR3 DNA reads TGTGCCAGCAGCCGGGACGGGGGAGCAGATACGCAGTATTTT. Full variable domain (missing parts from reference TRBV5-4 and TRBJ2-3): ETGVTQSPTHLIKTRGQQVTLRCSSQSGHNTVSWYQQALGQGPQFIFQYYREEENGRGNFPPRFSGLQFPNYSSELNVNALELDDSALYLCASSRDGGADTQYFGPGTRLTVL.